This T cell receptor (beta chain) emerged from a study of PD-1 blockade in classical Hodgkin lymphoma. Study-level findings and limits: Those achieving complete response showed baseline diversity like newly diagnosed patients. Underlying causes for the observed repertoire differences were not defined, possibly disease activity or prior therapy.

This clone was seen once. The target antigen is unknown. The protocol was immunoSEQ multiplex PCR, while the TCRdb copy is restricted to in-frame clones and leaves out a portion. The table shows about 21,000 clones, with around 83% occurring only once. The time point was: cycle 4 day 1 (C4D1), after 6 weeks of nivolumab. Every single patient, without exception, relapsed after autologous stem cell transplantation, and brentuximab vedotin exposure varied. This CDR3 comprises 15 residues. The V end lost 0 bases, the J end lost 6 bases, and 11 bases lay between the germline ends. The germline gives CDR1 LGHNA, CDR2 YNFKEQ.

This specimen was peripheral blood mononuclear cells (PBMCs), taken before the fourth cycle of nivolumab. The sequence came from a human donor with classical Hodgkin lymphoma. The J gene is TRBJ2-2, the V gene TRBV4-2; D is perhaps TRBD2 (5 bases). CDR3 coding DNA: TGTGCCAGCAGCCAAGATTATGGAGGTCCCGGGGAGCTGTTTTTT. Amino acids: CASSQDYGGPGELFF.